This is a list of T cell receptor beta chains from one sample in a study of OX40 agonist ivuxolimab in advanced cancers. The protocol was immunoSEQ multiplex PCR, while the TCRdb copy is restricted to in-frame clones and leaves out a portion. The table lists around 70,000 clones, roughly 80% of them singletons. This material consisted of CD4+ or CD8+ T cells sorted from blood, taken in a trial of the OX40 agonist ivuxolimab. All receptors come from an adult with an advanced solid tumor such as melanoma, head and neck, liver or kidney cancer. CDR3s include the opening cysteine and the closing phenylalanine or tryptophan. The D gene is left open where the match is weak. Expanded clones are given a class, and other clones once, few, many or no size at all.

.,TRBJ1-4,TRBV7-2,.,TGTGCCAGCAGCTTAGAGGTGGCTAATGAAAAACTGTTTTTT,CASSLEVANEKLFF
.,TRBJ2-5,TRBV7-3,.,TGTGCCAGCAGCTTAACTGGGGATTCGGAGACCCAGTACTTC,CASSLTGDSETQYF
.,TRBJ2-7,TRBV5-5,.,TGTGCCAGCAGCTTGTACGAGACCGACTACGAGCAGTACTTC,CASSLYETDYEQYF
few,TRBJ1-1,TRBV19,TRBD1,TGTGCCAGTAGTATATACCGGGACAGGGGTGTTAGAAACACTGAAGCTTTCTTT,CASSIYRDRGVRNTEAFF
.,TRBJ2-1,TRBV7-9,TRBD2,TGTGCCAGCAGCTTAGGGACTAGCTTTGGATCCTACAATGAGCAGTTCTTC,CASSLGTSFGSYNEQFF
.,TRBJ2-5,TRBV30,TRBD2,TGTGCCTGGAGCGAGGGACTAGCGGGTGAAGAGACCCAGTACTTC,CAWSEGLAGEETQYF
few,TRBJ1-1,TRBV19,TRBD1,TGTGCCAGTAGTCCAGAGGACAGGCTTGACACTGAAGCTTTCTTT,CASSPEDRLDTEAFF
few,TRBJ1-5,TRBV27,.,TGTGCCAGCAGTAACGTAGGGAGCAATCAGCCCCAGCATTTT,CASSNVGSNQPQHF
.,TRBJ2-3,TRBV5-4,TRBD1,TGTGCCAGCAGGATGGACAGGGGCACAGATACGCAGTATTTT,CASRMDRGTDTQYF
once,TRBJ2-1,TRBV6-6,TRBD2,TGTGCCAGCCAGCGGGAGGGGAGCTCCTACAATGAGCAGTTCTTC,CASQREGSSYNEQFF
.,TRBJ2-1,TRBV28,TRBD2,TGTGCCAGCCGGAGGGCTAGCGGGAGGTTCAGCTCCTACAATGAGCAGTTCTTC,CASRRASGRFSSYNEQFF
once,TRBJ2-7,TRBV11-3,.,TGTGCCAGCAGCTTATGGGACTCGTTCCCGTACGAGCAGTACTTC,CASSLWDSFPYEQYF
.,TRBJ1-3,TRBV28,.,TGTGCCAGCAGTTTAGGCGGACAGACCAACATATATTTT,CASSLGGQTNIYF
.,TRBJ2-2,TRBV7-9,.,TGTGCCAGCAGCTTAGGAGCGGCGGAGGGACGGGCCGGGGAGCTGTTTTTT,CASSLGAAEGRAGELFF
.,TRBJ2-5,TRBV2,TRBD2,TGTGCCAGCAGTGAAAAACTAGCGGGGCCGGAGACCCAGTACTTC,CASSEKLAGPETQYF
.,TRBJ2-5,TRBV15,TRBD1,TGTGCCACCAGCAGGGGGGACAGTGAGGGGCAAGAGACCCAGTACTTC,CATSRGDSEGQETQYF
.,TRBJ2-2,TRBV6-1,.,TGTGCCAGCAGATCTAGAGGGCCGAGGGGGGAGCTGTTTTTT,CASRSRGPRGELFF
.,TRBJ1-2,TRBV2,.,TGTGCCAGCAGTGAAGTTGGGGTCGGGACACAACCCAACTATGGCTACACCTTC,CASSEVGVGTQPNYGYTF
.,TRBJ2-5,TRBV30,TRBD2,TGTGCCTGGAGTTCTAGCGGGAGGGGGCCCCGAGAGACCCAGTACTTC,CAWSSSGRGPRETQYF
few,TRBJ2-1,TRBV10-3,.,TGTGCCATCAGTGAAAAGGGGGACTCCTACAATGAGCAGTTCTTC,CAISEKGDSYNEQFF
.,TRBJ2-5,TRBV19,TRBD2,TGTGCCAGTAGTATCGGAGGACTAGCGGGACCTCAGCAGACCCAGTACTTC,CASSIGGLAGPQQTQYF
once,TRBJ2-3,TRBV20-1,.,TGCAGTGGCGGGATAGTAGATACGCAGTATTTT,CSGGIVDTQYF
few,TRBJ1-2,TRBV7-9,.,TGTGCCAGCAGCCCATTGGACAGTCGTGGCTACACCTTC,CASSPLDSRGYTF
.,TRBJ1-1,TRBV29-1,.,TGCAGCGTTCTACGGGACACCTATATTGAATATGACACTGAAGCTTTCTTT,CSVLRDTYIEYDTEAFF
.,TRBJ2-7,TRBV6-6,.,TGTGCCAGCAGCCTCCTAGGGGGGGAGCAGTACTTC,CASSLLGGEQYF
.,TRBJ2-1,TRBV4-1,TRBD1,TGCGCCAGCAGCCGACCTCCGGGACAGGGGAACAATGAGCAGTTCTTC,CASSRPPGQGNNEQFF
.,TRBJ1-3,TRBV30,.,TGTGCCTGGAGTGGTACGTCTGGAAACACCATATATTTT,CAWSGTSGNTIYF
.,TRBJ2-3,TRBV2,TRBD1,TGTGCCAGCAGTGATACAGGGGTAATCACAGATACGCAGTATTTT,CASSDTGVITDTQYF
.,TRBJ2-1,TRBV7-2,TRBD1,TGTGCCAGCAGCATCATCCAGGGGGCAGAGCAGTTCTTC,CASSIIQGAEQFF
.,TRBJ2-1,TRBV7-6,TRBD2,TGTGCCAGCAGCTTAGCGGCTAGCGGGAGGGGTAATGAGCAGTTCTTC,CASSLAASGRGNEQFF
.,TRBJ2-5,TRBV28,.,TGTGCCAGCAGCACCGTTACACCGACCCAGTACTTC,CASSTVTPTQYF
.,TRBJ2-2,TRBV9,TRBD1,TGTGCCAGCAGCCCAAGGACAGGCAACACCGGGGAGCTGTTTTTT,CASSPRTGNTGELFF
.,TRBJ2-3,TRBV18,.,TGTGCCAGCTCACCGGGGCAGAAGGATACGCAGTATTTT,CASSPGQKDTQYF
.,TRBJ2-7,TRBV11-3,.,TGTGCCAGCAGCCTCGACCAAACCTACGAGCAGTACTTC,CASSLDQTYEQYF
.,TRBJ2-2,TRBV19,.,TGTGCCAGTAGTCAGGACGGGGGCGTAAACACCGGGGAGCTGTTTTTT,CASSQDGGVNTGELFF
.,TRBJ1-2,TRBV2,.,TGTGCCAGCAGTGATAGCCGGTATGGCTACACCTTC,CASSDSRYGYTF
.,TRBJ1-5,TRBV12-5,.,TGTGCTAGTGGTTTCGGGACGCCCGCCGCGCCCCAGCATTTT,CASGFGTPAAPQHF
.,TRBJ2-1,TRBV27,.,TGTGCCAGCAGTTCACAACGGGGTTACAATGAGCAGTTCTTC,CASSSQRGYNEQFF
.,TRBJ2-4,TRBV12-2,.,TGTGCAAGTCGCTTAGGGACTAGCGGCAACTTAGCCAAAAACATTCAGTACTTC,CASRLGTSGNLAKNIQYF
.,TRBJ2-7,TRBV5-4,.,TGTGCCAGCAGGTTAGCGACCAGCTACGAGCAGTACTTC,CASRLATSYEQYF
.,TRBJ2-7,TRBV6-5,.,TGTGCCAGCAGCCTCCTAGGGGGGGAGCAGTACTTC,CASSLLGGEQYF
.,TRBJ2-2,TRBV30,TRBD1,TGTGCCTGGAGTGACCAGGGGGCCGGGGAGCTGTTTTTT,CAWSDQGAGELFF
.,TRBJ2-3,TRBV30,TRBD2,TGTGCCTGGACTAGCGGGGGGGCAGTAGATACGCAGTATTTT,CAWTSGGAVDTQYF
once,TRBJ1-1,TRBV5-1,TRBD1,TGCGCCAGCAGCTGGAACCCGGGACAGGGCACTGAAGCTTTCTTT,CASSWNPGQGTEAFF
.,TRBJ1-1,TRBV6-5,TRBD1,TGTGCCAGCACCCGCGGGACAGGGAGTTTCGCTTTCTTT,CASTRGTGSFAFF
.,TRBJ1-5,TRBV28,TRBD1,TGTGCCAGCAGTTTCCCCGGGACAGGGGTCCAGCCCCAGCATTTT,CASSFPGTGVQPQHF
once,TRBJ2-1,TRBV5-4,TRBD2,TGTGCCAGCAGCTCCACCGGGGGGGGAGACAATGAGCAGTTCTTC,CASSSTGGGDNEQFF
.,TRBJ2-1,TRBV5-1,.,TGCGCCAGCTCTAGGGCTTACAATGAGCAGTTCTTC,CASSRAYNEQFF
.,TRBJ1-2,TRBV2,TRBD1,TGTGCCAGCGGACGACAGGGGGCGACCTATGGCTACACCTTC,CASGRQGATYGYTF
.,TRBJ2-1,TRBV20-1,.,TGCAGTGCTAGCTTTACAAATGAGCAGTTCTTC,CSASFTNEQFF
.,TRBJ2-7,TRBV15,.,TGTGCCACCAGCAGAGATCACGGGGCCGGCGAGCAGTACTTC,CATSRDHGAGEQYF
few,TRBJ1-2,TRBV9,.,TGTGCCAGCAGCGCTCAGGGTTATGGCTACACCTTC,CASSAQGYGYTF
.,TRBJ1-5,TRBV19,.,TGTGCCAGTAGTATAGGGAGAAATCAGCCCCAGCATTTT,CASSIGRNQPQHF